The entry below describes one T cell receptor (beta chain). These data belong to a study of technical replicates of blood from a handful of donors. Method: immunoSEQ multiplex PCR; TCRdb's copy keeps in-frame clones and lacks some. The sample lists about 83,000 clones, approximately 97% occurring once. Sequenced sample: T cells isolated from PBMCs. This clonotype was obtained from a human donor in good health.

The CDR3 bases are TGCAGCGTTGAAGACCTAACCGGGACAGGGTATTATCGCGAGCAGTACTTC. Amino acid sequence: CSVEDLTGTGYYREQYF. This chain joins TRBV29-1 and TRBJ2-7, with 9 bases identical to TRBD1. The J segment lost 6 bases and the V segment lost 0 bases, leaving 15 bases of the junction unmatched. Germline V gene sequence: CDR1 SQVTM, CDR2 ANQGSEA. This CDR3 has 17 residues.